This is a list of T cell receptor beta chains from one sample in a study of blood T cells in healthy people across ages. TCRdb redid the calling of the 5' RACE reads with MiXCR, one entry per CDR3 protein. This table holds roughly 830,000 distinct CDR3 sequences, roughly 60% found once. The sample taken for sequencing was blood. The receptors stem from a young man in good health. The CDR3 runs from the conserved cysteine through the conserved F or W. The D gene is left open where the match is weak. Rows give clone size only sometimes, using once, few, many, or a class for an expanded clone.

d_call j_call v_call clone_size cdr3_nt cdr3_aa
NA TRBJ2-3 TRBV4-3 NA TGCGCCAGCAGCCAAGAGCCCCGCAAGGGCACAAGGGATACGCAGTATTTT CASSQEPRKGTRDTQYF
TRBD1 TRBJ2-1 TRBV5-6 NA TGTGCCAGCAGCTTGGGGCACAGGGGTGAGCAGTTCTTC CASSLGHRGEQFF
NA TRBJ2-7 TRBV4-3 NA TGCGCCAGCAGCCAAGCCTCAGCAGGTTTCATATACGAGCAGTACTTC CASSQASAGFIYEQYF
NA TRBJ2-1 TRBV7-2 NA TGTGCCAGCAGCTTAGGTGTGGTAAGTGAGCAGTTCTTC CASSLGVVSEQFF
TRBD1 TRBJ2-3 TRBV3-1 NA TGTGCCAGCATCGCCGGGACAGGGGGCTTGGGAGATACGCAGTATTTT CASIAGTGGLGDTQYF
NA TRBJ2-3 TRBV20-1 NA TGCAGTGCCGAGAAGCAAGATACGCAGTATTTT CSAEKQDTQYF
TRBD1 TRBJ1-5 TRBV20-1 NA TGCAGTGCTGTTACAGGGGAAGTGTTGGCCCAGCATTTT CSAVTGEVLAQHF
NA TRBJ2-7 TRBV7-2 NA TGTGCCAGCAGCCTCCACGGCACTATAACGGCGCCCTACGAGCAGTACTTC CASSLHGTITAPYEQYF
NA TRBJ2-1 TRBV20-1 NA TGCAGTGCTATCCATCCCGGGACACCCCCATACAATGAGCAGTTCTTC CSAIHPGTPPYNEQFF
NA TRBJ2-7 TRBV15 once TGTGCCACCAGGCAGGGGGGAAACTACGAGCAGTACTTC CATRQGGNYEQYF
NA TRBJ1-4 TRBV14 once TGTGCCAGCAGCCAAGATTTACAGGCGGAAAAACTGTTTTTT CASSQDLQAEKLFF
NA TRBJ2-7 TRBV29-1 NA TGCAGCGTCACAGGTGCTACGACCTACGAGCAGTACTTC CSVTGATTYEQYF
NA TRBJ2-7 TRBV6-5 NA TGTGCCAGCAGTTATGGATGGACGGAACCGAACGAGCAGTACTTC CASSYGWTEPNEQYF
TRBD1 TRBJ2-1 TRBV7-9 NA TGTGCCAGCGGCCAAACAGGGGTGGGTGAGCAGTTCTTC CASGQTGVGEQFF
NA TRBJ1-2 TRBV25-1 NA TGTGCCAGCAGTGAGGGAGCGGGGGCCTGCGGCTACACCTTC CASSEGAGACGYTF
NA TRBJ2-5 TRBV11-3 few TGTGCCAGTAGCTTAGGGAGCAACGGCGAGACCCAGTACTTC CASSLGSNGETQYF
NA TRBJ2-5 TRBV7-2 few TGTGCCAGCAGCTTAAATGTTCAAGAGACCCAGTACTTC CASSLNVQETQYF
NA TRBJ2-7 TRBV6-5 NA TGTGCCAGCAGTTACCTGGCGGGAAATGCCTACGAGCAGTACTTC CASSYLAGNAYEQYF
NA TRBJ2-7 TRBV7-8 NA TGTGCCAGCAGGCCTGGGGACTCCTACGAGCAGTACTTC CASRPGDSYEQYF
NA TRBJ1-1 TRBV10-3 NA TGTGCCATCAGAGAACAGGAGAACACTGAAGCTTTCTTT CAIREQENTEAFF
NA TRBJ2-1 TRBV4-3 NA TGCGCCAGCAGCCAAGAAAGGGGGAGGGGTTCCTACAATGAGCAGTTCTTC CASSQERGRGSYNEQFF
NA TRBJ2-5 TRBV4-3 few TGCGCCAGCAGCCAAGGCCTGTCAGGGGAGACCCAGTACTTC CASSQGLSGETQYF
NA TRBJ1-2 TRBV10-3 few TGTGCCATCAGTGAGTCGACCGGGGGCTATGGCTACACCTTC CAISESTGGYGYTF
TRBD2 TRBJ2-1 TRBV20-1 few TGCAGTGCTTACCGGACTAGCGGGGGGTACAATGAGCAGTTCTTC CSAYRTSGGYNEQFF
NA TRBJ2-2 TRBV6-5 NA TGTGCCAGCAGTTACGCCCCGGACGCATACACCGGGGAGCTGTTTTTT CASSYAPDAYTGELFF
TRBD1 TRBJ2-7 TRBV7-2 NA TGTGCCAGCAGCAATCATGACAGGGGGCAATCCTACGAGCAGTACTTC CASSNHDRGQSYEQYF
TRBD1 TRBJ2-7 TRBV2 NA TGTGCCAGCACTAGGGGAACAGGGGCCTCCGAGCAGTACTTC CASTRGTGASEQYF
NA TRBJ2-5 TRBV10-3 NA TGTGCCATCAGTATGGAGGTCCAAGAGACCCAGTACTTC CAISMEVQETQYF